The rows below give T cell receptor beta chains drawn from one sample of a study of T cell repertoires in cytomegalovirus infection. TCRdb re-derived calls from the reads in MiXCR, one entry per CDR3 protein. In the table there are around 530,000 distinct CDR3 sequences, 26% of which are singletons. The sequenced sample consisted of PBMCs. All receptors derive from a human donor in good health (CMV status not recorded). Some clones in this sample may be carry-over from other donors' samples. CDR3s include the opening cysteine and the closing phenylalanine or tryptophan. The D gene is left open where the match is weak. Only part of the rows carry a size: once, few, many, or a class if the clone is expanded.

V,J,size,D,DNA,CDR3
TRBV10-3,TRBJ2-1,few,TRBD2,TGTGCCATCAGTGAAAGTAGCGGGAGGGTCGTTGAGCAGTTCTTC,CAISESSGRVVEQFF
TRBV27,TRBJ2-2,-,TRBD2,TGTGCCAGCATGCTTGGGACTAGCGGGAACTCCGGGGAGCTGTTTTTT,CASMLGTSGNSGELFF
TRBV7-2,TRBJ2-1,many,-,TGTGCCAGCAGCCGAGACTACCCGGCCAATGAGCAGTTCTTC,CASSRDYPANEQFF
TRBV10-3,TRBJ2-3,few,-,TGTGCCATCAGTGAACAGTCCACAGATACGCAGTATTTT,CAISEQSTDTQYF
TRBV20-1,TRBJ2-3,once,-,TGCAGTGCTAGGGGTTACTCTAGCACAGATACGCAGTATTTT,CSARGYSSTDTQYF
TRBV11-2,TRBJ2-1,-,-,TGTGCCAGCAGCCCTCGGGGCGTCCCTAACAATGAGCAGTTCTTC,CASSPRGVPNNEQFF
TRBV4-3,TRBJ1-4,-,-,TGCGCCAGCAGCCATAGGGGAGAGGATGAAAAACTGTTTTTT,CASSHRGEDEKLFF
TRBV5-1,TRBJ2-1,few,TRBD2,TGCGCCAGCACCTCTGGACTAGCGGGAGGGCCGGAGAACAATGAGCAGTTCTTC,CASTSGLAGGPENNEQFF
TRBV19,TRBJ2-1,few,TRBD2,TGTGCCAGTAGTATGGGTAGCGGGATCTCCTACAATGAGCAGTTCTTC,CASSMGSGISYNEQFF
TRBV19,TRBJ2-1,-,TRBD2,TGTGCCAGTAGTCCCGGACTAGCGGGAGCCCTAGGGGATGAGCAGTTCTTC,CASSPGLAGALGDEQFF
TRBV5-1,TRBJ2-7,-,-,TGCGCCAGCAGATCAAGTTTTGGGGTTTCCTACGAGCAGTACTTC,CASRSSFGVSYEQYF
TRBV5-8,TRBJ1-4,-,-,TGTGCCAGCAGCTTGGGCGGGATTGCTCTAGAAAAACTGTTTTTT,CASSLGGIALEKLFF
TRBV30,TRBJ1-1,few,-,TGTGCCTGGAGTTCCGGGACCCAAAACACTGAAGCTTTCTTT,CAWSSGTQNTEAFF
TRBV7-8,TRBJ2-1,few,-,TGTGCCAAGGCGGTGAGCTCCTACAATGAGCAGTTCTTC,CAKAVSSYNEQFF
TRBV5-5,TRBJ2-1,few,-,TGTGCCAGCAGCCTCCGGACTGGGCTGGGGGGAGAGGAGTTCTTC,CASSLRTGLGGEEFF
TRBV5-1,TRBJ2-6,few,-,TGCGCCAGCAGCTTGGTGGGGCACACCAAGTCCAACGTCCTGACTTTC,CASSLVGHTKSNVLTF
TRBV27,TRBJ2-1,once,-,TGTGCCAGCAGTTTACTATGTAGAGCCGGCAATGAGCAGTTCTTC,CASSLLCRAGNEQFF
TRBV7-8,TRBJ1-5,-,-,TGTGCCAGCAGCTTAAGCGGGACAACCTACAATCAGCCCCAGCATTTT,CASSLSGTTYNQPQHF
TRBV10-3,TRBJ2-5,-,-,TGTGCCATCAGTGCTACCAACGAGGCCCAGTACTTC,CAISATNEAQYF